The 17 T cell receptor beta chains in this list originate from one sample, sequenced in a study of T cell clones after liver transplantation. TCRdb's copy holds only in-frame clones and misses some; the assay was immunoSEQ multiplex PCR. The sample holds roughly 20,000 clones; approximately 80% are singletons and the top ten take approximately 32%. This specimen consisted of CD8+ T cells from blood, obtained about 50 months after liver transplant. These receptors were collected from a human patient who received a liver transplant. Some T cells here may be from the graft donor.

The genes are TRBV14 and TRBJ1-1; maybe TRBD1 (5 bases). The V end lost 1 base, the J end lost 8 bases, and 20 bases lay between the germline ends. From germline, CDR1 is SGHDN and CDR2 FVKESK. This CDR3 is built from 16 residues. CDR3 in DNA: TGTGCCAGCAGCCAAGCCAACCGGGGCCCCTCGGGAGAAGCTTTCTTT. Protein product: CASSQANRGPSGEAFF.

The chain carries TRBV7-3 and TRBJ2-3, with unresolved D. The CDR3 extends over 13 amino acids. Per germline, CDR1 SGHTA and CDR2 FQGTGA. The ends were cut back, 4 bases at V and 5 bases at J, with 10 bases in the middle. CDR3 protein: CASSSLRGDTQYF. The DNA of the CDR3 is TGTGCCAGCAGCTCCCTTCGCGGAGATACGCAGTATTTT.

The CDR3 nucleotides are TGCGCCAGCAGCCAAGATCCAGTCTTAGAGCAGTACTTC. It specifies CASSQDPVLEQYF. V usage is TRBV4-1 and J usage is TRBJ2-7; D is unresolved. The CDR3 contains 13 residues. Germline loops: CDR1 MGHRA, CDR2 YSYEKL. V shed 0 bases and J shed 7 bases, with 10 bases lying between them.

This chain connects TRBV27 to TRBJ1-2; D gene unclear. Germline CDR1 and CDR2: MNHEY and SMNVEV (reference sequence). Trimming took 5 bases from V and 4 from J, leaving 11 bases between them. The CDR3 runs 13 residues. The DNA for the CDR3 is TGTGCCAGCAGTCGGACGGCCAGCTATGGCTACACCTTC. The encoded protein is CASSRTASYGYTF.

The chain joins TRBV5-6 to TRBJ2-7, with 9 bases that match TRBD1. Trimming took 3 bases from V and 5 from J; bases not matched to a gene: 6. Germline-derived CDR1 and CDR2 are SGHDT and YYEEEE. The CDR3 has 14 residues. CDR3 nucleotides: TGTGCCAGCAGCTATACCGGGACAGGGAACGAGCAGTACTTC. Its protein is CASSYTGTGNEQYF.

The chain combines TRBV27 with TRBJ2-1; 10 bases are shared with TRBD2. CDR1 and CDR2 (germline): MNHEY, SMNVEV (reference sequence). The CDR3 extends over 15 amino acids. V gave up 3 bases and J gave up 7 bases; unmatched junction bases: 6. CDR3 bases: TGTGCCAGCAGTTTTCCCAGCGGGAGGGGTAATGAGCAGTTCTTC. This translates into CASSFPSGRGNEQFF.

This clone was seen only a few times. The gene calls are TRBV19 and TRBJ2-1, with a weak D call TRBD2 (6 bases). The CDR3 length is 17 residues. V lost 5 bases to trimming and J lost 4 bases, with 21 bases between them. Germline V lookup: CDR1 LNHDA, CDR2 SQIVND (reference sequence). The CDR3 here is CASSPYLGSGTYNEQFF. The DNA of the CDR3 is TGTGCCAGTAGTCCCTACCTTGGTTCGGGGACTTACAATGAGCAGTTCTTC.

This clone has ten or more counts. V is TRBV29-1 and J is TRBJ1-1; D is ambiguous. The ends were cut back, 6 bases at V and 1 base at J, with 15 bases in the middle. Per the germline V gene, CDR1 is SQVTM and CDR2 is ANQGSEA. The CDR3 covers 14 residues. CDR3 sequence: CSVFLTHQNTEAFF. The DNA of the CDR3 is TGCAGCGTATTCCTTACACACCAGAACACTGAAGCTTTCTTT.

This chain joins TRBV4-2 and TRBJ2-5, with a tentative D call TRBD2 (7 bases). Per the germline V gene, CDR1 is LGHNA and CDR2 is YNFKEQ. Between the trimmed V and J ends, which lost 3 bases and 6 bases, there was a span of 20 bases. This CDR3 is 16 amino acids long. CDR3 nucleotides: TGTGCCAGCAGCCAGGGCTCGGGGGGCGCATTGAAGACCCAGTACTTC. This encodes CASSQGSGGALKTQYF.

The chain combines TRBV7-9 with TRBJ2-1; no clear D. The germline gives CDR1 SEHNR, CDR2 FQNEAQ (reference sequence). The V end lost 5 bases, the J end lost 8 bases, and 19 bases lay between the germline ends. The CDR3 has 15 residues. The CDR3 spells CASSTLLQRSDEQFF. In DNA form, the CDR3 reads TGTGCCAGCAGCACCCTGCTGCAAAGGAGTGATGAGCAGTTCTTC.

V gene TRBV7-3 combines with J gene TRBJ2-1, with D possibly being TRBD1 or TRBD2 (5 bases each). The CDR3 sequence is 15 residues long. V gave up 5 bases and J gave up 4 bases, with 15 bases separating them. Germline V gene sequence: CDR1 SGHTA, CDR2 FQGTGA. CDR3 amino acids: CASSARDGGYNEQFF. The CDR3 DNA follows: TGTGCCAGCAGCGCCCGGGACGGAGGATACAATGAGCAGTTCTTC.

The V call is TRBV10-1, the J call TRBJ2-7; 8 bases align to TRBD2. This CDR3 is 13 amino acids long. The germline V gene has CDR1 WNHNN and CDR2 SYGVQD (reference sequence). This CDR3 reads CLGGRGAPYEQYF. The CDR3, as DNA: TGCTTGGGGGGGCGGGGGGCCCCCTACGAGCAGTACTTC.

This chain connects TRBV7-9 to TRBJ2-5; a possible D gene is TRBD1 (6 bases). Germline CDR1 reads SEHNR; CDR2 reads FQNEAQ (reference sequence). CDR3 length: 14 amino acids. V was shortened by 3 bases and J by 1 base, with 9 bases between the two germline ends. The CDR3, as DNA: TGTGCCAGCAGCTTTGGGGGCCCCCAAGAGACCCAGTACTTC. Protein product: CASSFGGPQETQYF.

The rearrangement uses TRBV7-6 and TRBJ2-7; D possibly corresponds to TRBD1 (5 bases). Trimming cost V 7 bases and J 3 bases, with 16 bases left between them. The germline V gene has CDR1 SGHVS and CDR2 FNYEAQ. This CDR3 is built from 14 residues. This CDR3 reads CASTSGIRDYEQYF. CDR3 coding DNA: TGTGCCAGCACCTCGGGTATCAGGGACTACGAGCAGTACTTC.

V and J are TRBV5-6 and TRBJ2-3; TRBD1 or TRBD2 may be the D gene (5 bases each). CDR1 and CDR2 (germline): SGHDT, YYEEEE. V dropped 0 bases and J dropped 1 base, with 9 bases sitting between them. The CDR3 is made up of 15 amino acids. CDR3 bases: TGTGCCAGCAGCTTGGCCCTGGGGGGCACAGATACGCAGTATTTT. Protein: CASSLALGGTDTQYF.

The V gene is TRBV25-1, the J gene TRBJ2-7, with D perhaps TRBD2 (6 bases). Trimming left V 3 bases short and J 3 bases short, with 9 bases between. Per germline, CDR1 MGHDK and CDR2 SYGVNS. This CDR3 is built from 13 residues. The CDR3 coding sequence is TGTGCCAGCAGTGACGGAGGGTACTACGAGCAGTACTTC. Its protein is CASSDGGYYEQYF.

This sequence joins TRBV7-2 and TRBJ2-1; D not certain. The CDR3 consists of 15 residues. V was cut by 3 bases and J by 4 bases, with 13 bases left in between. Per the germline V gene, CDR1 is SGHTA and CDR2 is FQGNSA. This CDR3 reads CASSLYRDSYNEQFF. CDR3 sequence (DNA): TGTGCCAGCAGCTTGTATAGGGATTCGTACAATGAGCAGTTCTTC.